The present T cell receptor (beta chain) was sequenced within a study of CD8 T cells in Susac syndrome. Germline V gene lookup returns CDR1 SGHTA and CDR2 FQGNSA. V shed 3 bases and J 6 bases; nucleotides not matched to a gene: 3. The CDR3 length is 14 residues. RNA, at about 0.45 to 1 ug, was reverse transcribed with random hexamers. TCRdb used MiXCR to reprocess the immunoSEQ multiplex PCR reads, holding one entry per CDR3 protein. Here the sample spans about 120,000 distinct CDR3 sequences, 80% to 95% being singletons. J is TRBJ2-1 and V is TRBV7-2, with TRBD1 matching 9 bases. This TCR was sampled from a human donor in good health. What was sequenced was CD4+ T cells from PBMCs. CDR3 region: CASSFGTGLNEQFF. As DNA, the CDR3 is TGTGCCAGCAGCTTCGGGACAGGGCTCAATGAGCAGTTCTTC.